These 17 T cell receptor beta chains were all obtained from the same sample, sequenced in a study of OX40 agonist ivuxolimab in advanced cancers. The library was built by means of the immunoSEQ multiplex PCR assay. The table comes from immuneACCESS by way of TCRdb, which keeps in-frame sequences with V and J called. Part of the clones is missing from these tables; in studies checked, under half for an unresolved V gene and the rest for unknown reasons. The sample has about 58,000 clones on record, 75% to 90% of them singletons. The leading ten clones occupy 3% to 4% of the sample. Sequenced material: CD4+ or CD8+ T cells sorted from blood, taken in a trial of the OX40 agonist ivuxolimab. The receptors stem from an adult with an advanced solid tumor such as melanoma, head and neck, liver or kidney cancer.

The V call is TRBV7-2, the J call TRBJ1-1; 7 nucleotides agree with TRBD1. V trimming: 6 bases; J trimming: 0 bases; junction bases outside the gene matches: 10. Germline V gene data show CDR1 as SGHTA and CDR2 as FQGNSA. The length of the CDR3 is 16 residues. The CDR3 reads CASRSPGGGMNTEAFF. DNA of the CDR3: TGTGCCAGCAGGTCACCAGGGGGAGGGATGAACACTGAAGCTTTCTTT.

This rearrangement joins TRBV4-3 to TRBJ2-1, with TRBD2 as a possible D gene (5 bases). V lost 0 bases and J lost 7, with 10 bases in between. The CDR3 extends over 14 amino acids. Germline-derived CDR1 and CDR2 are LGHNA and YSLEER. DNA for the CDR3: TGCGCCAGCAGCCAAGAGAGGGTTAGGAATGAGCAGTTCTTC. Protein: CASSQERVRNEQFF.

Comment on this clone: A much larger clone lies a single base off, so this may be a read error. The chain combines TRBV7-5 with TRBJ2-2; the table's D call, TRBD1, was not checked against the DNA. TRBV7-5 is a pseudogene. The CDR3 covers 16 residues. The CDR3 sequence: CARSKRRVGAAGELFF. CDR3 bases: TGTGCCAGAAGCAAAAGGCGGGTGGGGGCGGCCGGGGAGCTGTTTTTT.

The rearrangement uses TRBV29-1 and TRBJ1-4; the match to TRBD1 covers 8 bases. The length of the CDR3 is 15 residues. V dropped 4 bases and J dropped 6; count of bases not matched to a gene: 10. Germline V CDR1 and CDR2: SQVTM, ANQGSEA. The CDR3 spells CSVVSRQGAYEKLFF. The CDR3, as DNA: TGCAGCGTTGTGTCCCGGCAGGGGGCATATGAAAAACTGTTTTTT.

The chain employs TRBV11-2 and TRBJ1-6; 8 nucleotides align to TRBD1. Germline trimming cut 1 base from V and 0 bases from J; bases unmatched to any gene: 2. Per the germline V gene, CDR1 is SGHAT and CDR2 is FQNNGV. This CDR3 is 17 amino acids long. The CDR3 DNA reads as TGTGCCAGCAGCTTAGGGACAGGGAGCTCCTATAATTCACCCCTCCACTTT. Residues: CASSLGTGSSYNSPLHF.

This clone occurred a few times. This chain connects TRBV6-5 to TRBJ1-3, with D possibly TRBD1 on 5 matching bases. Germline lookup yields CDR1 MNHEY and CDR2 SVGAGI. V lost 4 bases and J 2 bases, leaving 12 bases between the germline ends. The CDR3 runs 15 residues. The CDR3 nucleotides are TGTGCCAGCAGTTTAACAGGTTATGCTGGAAACACCATATATTTT. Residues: CASSLTGYAGNTIYF.

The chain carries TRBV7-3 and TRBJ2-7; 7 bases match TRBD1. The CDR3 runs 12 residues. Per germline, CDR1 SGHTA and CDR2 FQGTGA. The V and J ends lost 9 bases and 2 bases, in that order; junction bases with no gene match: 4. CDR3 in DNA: TGTGCCAGATTACAGGGGCCCTACGAGCAGTACTTC. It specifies CARLQGPYEQYF.

This CDR3 reads CASSEAGGLSEQFF. As DNA, the CDR3 is TGTGCCAGCAGTGAAGCGGGCGGGTTATCTGAGCAGTTCTTC. J is TRBJ2-1 and V is TRBV6-1; TRBD2 is a possible D gene (5 bases). Trimming removed 0 bases from V and 9 bases from J, with 12 bases in between. Germline V gene sequence: CDR1 MNHNS, CDR2 SASEGT. The CDR3 contains 14 residues.

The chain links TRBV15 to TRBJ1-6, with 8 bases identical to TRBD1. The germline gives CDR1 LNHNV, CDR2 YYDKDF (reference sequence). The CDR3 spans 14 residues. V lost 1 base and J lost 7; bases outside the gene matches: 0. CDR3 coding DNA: TGTGCCACCAGCAGAGGACAGGGGAATTCACCCCTCCACTTT. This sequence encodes CATSRGQGNSPLHF.

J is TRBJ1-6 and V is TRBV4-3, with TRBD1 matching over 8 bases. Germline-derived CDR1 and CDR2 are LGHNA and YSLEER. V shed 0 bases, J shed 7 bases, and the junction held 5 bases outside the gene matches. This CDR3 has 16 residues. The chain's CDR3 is CASSQDPTGVNSPLHF. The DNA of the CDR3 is TGCGCCAGCAGCCAAGACCCGACAGGGGTCAATTCACCCCTCCACTTT.

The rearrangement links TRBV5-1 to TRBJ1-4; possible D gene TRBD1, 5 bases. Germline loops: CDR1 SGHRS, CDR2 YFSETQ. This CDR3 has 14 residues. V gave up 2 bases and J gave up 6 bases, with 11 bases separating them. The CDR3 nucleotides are TGCGCCAGCAGCTTCCAAGGGGATGATGAAAAACTGTTTTTT. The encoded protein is CASSFQGDDEKLFF.

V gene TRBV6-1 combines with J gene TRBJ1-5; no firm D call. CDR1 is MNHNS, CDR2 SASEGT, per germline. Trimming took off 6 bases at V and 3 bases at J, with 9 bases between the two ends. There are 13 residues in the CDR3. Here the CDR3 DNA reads TGTGCCAGCAGGGGATTTCCCAATCAGCCCCAGCATTTT. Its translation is CASRGFPNQPQHF.

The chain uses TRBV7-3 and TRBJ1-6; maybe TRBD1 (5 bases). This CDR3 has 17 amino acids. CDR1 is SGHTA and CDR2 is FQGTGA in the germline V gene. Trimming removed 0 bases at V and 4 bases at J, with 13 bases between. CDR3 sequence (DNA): TGTGCCAGCAGCTTAACGGGGGGACCTACGTATAATTCACCCCTCCACTTT. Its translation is CASSLTGGPTYNSPLHF.

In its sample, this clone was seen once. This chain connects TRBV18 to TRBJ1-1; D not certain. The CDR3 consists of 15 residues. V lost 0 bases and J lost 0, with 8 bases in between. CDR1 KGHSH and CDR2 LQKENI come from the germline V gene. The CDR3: CASSPPSVMNTEAFF. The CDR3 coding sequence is TGTGCCAGCTCACCACCGTCAGTAATGAACACTGAAGCTTTCTTT.

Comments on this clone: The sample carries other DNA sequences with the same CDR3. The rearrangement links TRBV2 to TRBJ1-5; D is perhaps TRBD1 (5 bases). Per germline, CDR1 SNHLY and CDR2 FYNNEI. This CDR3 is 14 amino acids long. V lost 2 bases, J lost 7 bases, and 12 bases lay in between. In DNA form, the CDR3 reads TGTGCCAGCAGTGAAAATCAGGGATCCCAGCCCCAGCATTTT. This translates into CASSENQGSQPQHF.

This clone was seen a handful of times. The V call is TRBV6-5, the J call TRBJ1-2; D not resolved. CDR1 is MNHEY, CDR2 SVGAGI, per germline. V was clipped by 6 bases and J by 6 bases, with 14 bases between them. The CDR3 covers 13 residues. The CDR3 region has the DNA TGTGCCAGCAGGGAGACTAATAGAGATGGCTACACCTTC. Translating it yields CASRETNRDGYTF.

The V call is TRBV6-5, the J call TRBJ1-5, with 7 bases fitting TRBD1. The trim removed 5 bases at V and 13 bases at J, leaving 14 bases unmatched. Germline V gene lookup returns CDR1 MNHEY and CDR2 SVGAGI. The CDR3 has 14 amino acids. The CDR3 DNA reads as TGTGCCAGCAGTCCGCCCCCAAGACAGGGCGGTCAGCATTTT. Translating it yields CASSPPPRQGGQHF.